This TCR beta chain came from a study of blood T cell repertoires in COVID-19. This CDR3 comprises 16 residues. The germline gives CDR1 MNHNY, CDR2 SVGAGI (reference sequence). Losses at the gene ends were 0 bases for V and 2 bases for J; bases not matched to a gene: 5. The authors' processing: Reference gene primer amplification gave nucleated cell count estimates. Generated by immunoSEQ multiplex PCR, the TCRdb table keeps only in-frame clones and is missing some. V, J and clone size are taken as reported in that table, and D and trimming were inferred from the DNA itself. The data hold more than 85,000 clones, with 81% observed a single time. This clone was recorded a few times.

Sequences were obtained from peripheral blood. The chain is built from TRBV6-6 and TRBJ1-2; 8 nucleotides agree with TRBD1. This TCR was recovered from a man older than 75 with active or convalescent COVID-19. In nucleotides, the CDR3 is TGTGCCAGCAGTTACTCCCCCGGGGACAGGAACTATGGCTACACCTTC. The encoded protein is CASSYSPGDRNYGYTF.